This entry lists 22 T cell receptor beta chains sequenced from one sample in a study of Tregs in tolerant kidney transplant recipients (dated by TCRdb to about 2019). The time point label, as the study defines it: 6 months after combined kidney and bone marrow transplant. Related donors were used in the transplants with nonmyeloablative bone marrow transplantation, and mixed chimerism was transient in the human trials. Library preparation employed the immunoSEQ multiplex PCR assay. TCRdb carries this immuneACCESS record with in-frame sequences only. Its versions omit some clonotypes, under half of them owing to an unresolved V gene in the studies checked, with the rest unexplained. Recorded for this sample are about 64,000 clones; 70% to 90% of them occurred a single time. Roughly 4% of the sample belongs to the ten largest clones. The sample here was CD4+ T cells from blood (PBMCs), taken 6 months after the transplant. These receptors were collected from a human patient who received a combined kidney and bone marrow transplant. Some T cells present after a transplant may be cells of the graft donor.

This clone has a single count. In nucleotides, the CDR3 is TGTGCCAGCAGCCGAGGAGGAGATGTGCAGTTCTTC. Amino acids: CASSRGGDVQFF. The chain carries TRBV7-9 and TRBJ2-1; a possible D gene is TRBD2 (5 bases). Looked up from germline, CDR1 is SEHNR and CDR2 is FQNEAQ (reference sequence). V shed 5 bases and J shed 12 bases, with 14 bases lying between them. CDR3 length: 12 residues.

This chain connects TRBV6-5 to TRBJ2-7; D perhaps matches TRBD2 (6 bases). Germline V lookup: CDR1 MNHEY, CDR2 SVGAGI. This CDR3 contains 16 residues. Trimming removed 4 bases from V and 3 bases from J, with 19 bases in between. The CDR3 nucleotides read TGTGCCAGCAGTTCTAATAGAGCTAGCGTTTACTACGAGCAGTACTTC. Its protein product is CASSSNRASVYYEQYF.

The V and J genes are TRBV7-6 and TRBJ2-7; 10 nucleotides line up with TRBD2. This CDR3 contains 14 residues. V dropped 4 bases and J dropped 6; count of bases not matched to a gene: 6. Germline values: CDR1 SGHVS, CDR2 FNYEAQ. This CDR3 reads CASSSQRGGSEQYF. CDR3 bases: TGTGCCAGCAGCTCGCAGCGGGGGGGCTCCGAGCAGTACTTC.

The chain employs TRBV6-5 and TRBJ1-4, with 9 bases identical to TRBD1. CDR3 size: 14 residues. Germline lookup yields CDR1 MNHEY and CDR2 SVGAGI. J lost 8 bases, V lost 2 bases, and 3 bases had no gene match. The chain's CDR3 is CASSYGTGGEKLFF. The CDR3 DNA reads TGTGCCAGCAGTTACGGAACAGGGGGCGAAAAACTGTTTTTT.

V is TRBV4-1 and J is TRBJ2-5, with D maybe TRBD2 (5 bases). CDR1 is MGHRA, CDR2 YSYEKL, per germline. This CDR3 is 14 amino acids long. V was clipped by 4 bases and J by 0 bases, with 9 bases between them. The CDR3 region is CASSLREYQETQYF. In DNA, the CDR3 is TGCGCCAGCAGCCTTAGGGAGTACCAAGAGACCCAGTACTTC.

This clone was seen a few times. This chain links TRBV21-1 with TRBJ1-3; the D call of TRBD1 is as the table states it, not checked on the DNA. TRBV21-1 is annotated as a pseudogene. This CDR3 is 16 amino acids long. Written as DNA, the CDR3 is TGTGCCAGCAGCAAAGGGGACAGGGAGTCTGGAAACACCATATATTTT. Encoded protein: CASSKGDRESGNTIYF.

The CDR3 sequence: CASSYSNRGQGKLFF. The CDR3 DNA reads TGTGCCAGCAGTTACTCCAACAGGGGGCAAGGAAAACTGTTTTTT. This sequence joins TRBV6-5 and TRBJ1-4; 9 bases align to TRBD1. V gave up 0 bases and J gave up 10 bases; unmatched junction bases: 6. The CDR3 extends over 15 amino acids. CDR1 and CDR2 from the germline V gene are MNHEY and SVGAGI.

In regard to this clone: A read error may produce the germline difference seen at one junction end. The chain links TRBV27 to TRBJ2-7; D gene ambiguous. The CDR3 consists of 11 residues. Germline CDR1 and CDR2: MNHEY and SMNVEV (reference sequence). CDR3 loop: CASSFGPQTFF. In DNA, the CDR3 is TGTGCCAGCAGTTTTGGGCCCCAAACCTTTTTC.

The chain carries TRBV6-1 and TRBJ2-2; 7 bases are shared with TRBD2. The CDR3 contains 14 residues. Germline CDR1 is MNHNS and CDR2 is SASEGT. The trim removed 5 bases at V and 8 bases at J, leaving 8 bases unmatched. CDR3 coding DNA: TGTGCCAGCAGTCGGTCAGGGAGGGTAGGGGAGCTGTTTTTT. Its translation is CASSRSGRVGELFF.

The V call is TRBV9, the J call TRBJ2-1, with a possible D match to TRBD2 (5 bases). CDR3 length: 14 amino acids. Per the germline V gene, CDR1 is SGDLS and CDR2 is YYNGEE. The V end lost 3 bases, the J end lost 6 bases, and 13 bases lay between the germline ends. DNA for the CDR3: TGTGCCAGCAGCGGAGGGTCCTACAGCAATGAGCAGTTCTTC. Translating gives CASSGGSYSNEQFF.

The rearrangement joins TRBV15 to TRBJ1-5, with TRBD1 matching over 10 bases. The CDR3 spans 18 residues. V was pared by 2 bases and J by 3 bases, with 10 bases of the junction left unmatched. Germline CDR1 and CDR2: LNHNV and YYDKDF (reference sequence). The CDR3 here is CATSRLGQGGSNNQPQHF. CDR3 DNA sequence: TGTGCCACCAGCAGACTAGGACAGGGGGGTTCGAACAATCAGCCCCAGCATTTT. The full variable domain, completed using reference TRBV15 and TRBJ1-5, is DAMVIQNPRYQVTQFGKPVTLSCSQTLNHNVMYWYQQKSSQAPKLLFHYYDKDFNNEADTPDNFQSRRPNTSFCFLDIRSPGLGDTAMYLCATSRLGQGGSNNQPQHFGDGTRLSIL.

The chain couples TRBV11-2 to TRBJ2-7; perhaps TRBD2 as D (6 bases). CDR3 length equals 18 residues. Deletions cut 0 bases from V and 5 bases from J, with 23 bases between. Germline V gene sequence: CDR1 SGHAT, CDR2 FQNNGV. This CDR3 reads CASSLDPSGGAPRDEQYF. DNA for the CDR3: TGTGCCAGCAGCTTAGATCCTTCAGGAGGGGCACCACGGGACGAGCAGTACTTC. Full variable domain (missing parts from reference TRBV11-2 and TRBJ2-7): EAGVAQSPRYKIIEKRQSVAFWCNPISGHATLYWYQQILGQGPKLLIQFQNNGVVDDSQLPKDRFSAERLKGVDSTLKIQPAKLEDSAVYLCASSLDPSGGAPRDEQYFGPGTRLTVT.

This sequence joins TRBV11-2 and TRBJ2-1, with 10 positions matching TRBD1. Looked up from germline, CDR1 is SGHAT and CDR2 is FQNNGV. V lost 5 bases to trimming and J lost 3 bases; unmatched junction nucleotides: 7. This CDR3 is 16 amino acids long. The CDR3 protein is CASSPRTGGGYNEQFF. The CDR3 region has the DNA TGTGCCAGCAGCCCCCGGACAGGGGGAGGCTACAATGAGCAGTTCTTC.

This chain joins TRBV4-1 and TRBJ1-2, with TRBD1 identical over 9 bases. CDR1 and CDR2 from the germline V gene are MGHRA and YSYEKL. The CDR3 is 17 amino acids. The junction had 13 bases not matched to a gene; V was cut back by 6 bases and J by 2 bases. The DNA of the CDR3 is TGCGCCAGCAGAGCAGGGACAGGGAAGGTTAGGAACTATGGCTACACCTTC. Residues: CASRAGTGKVRNYGYTF.

The rearrangement uses TRBV30 and TRBJ1-4; 10 bases align to TRBD1. The CDR3 is 16 residues long. Germline CDR1 GTSNPN, CDR2 SVGIG (reference sequence). Trimming took 0 bases from V and 14 from J; bases not matched to a gene: 15. Here the CDR3 DNA reads TGTGCCTGGAGTGTAATTGGTGACAGGGGGCTGTCGGGTCTGTTTTTT. Protein: CAWSVIGDRGLSGLFF.

This clone was seen more than once but under ten times. The V and J genes are TRBV10-3 and TRBJ2-7; 8 bases agree with TRBD1. The trim removed 2 bases at V and 3 bases at J, leaving 3 bases unmatched. The V gene's germline CDR1 is ENHRY and CDR2 SYGVKD. The CDR3 has 14 amino acids. For the CDR3, the DNA is TGTGCCATCAGTGAGAGGACAGGGAGCTACGAGCAGTACTTC. It is translated as CAISERTGSYEQYF.

The chain is built from TRBV7-2 and TRBJ2-1, with 10 positions matching TRBD2. Losses at the gene ends were 4 bases for V and 5 bases for J; bases not matched to a gene: 8. The CDR3 has 16 amino acids. Germline V gene lookup returns CDR1 SGHTA and CDR2 FQGNSA. The CDR3: CASSSRTSGIHNEQFF. In nucleotides, the CDR3 is TGTGCCAGCAGCTCCCGGACTAGCGGAATACACAATGAGCAGTTCTTC.

This chain connects TRBV5-1 to TRBJ2-1, with a weak D call TRBD2 (5 bases). Germline V CDR1 and CDR2: SGHRS, YFSETQ. V lost 4 bases and J lost 3, with 8 bases in between. The CDR3 consists of 13 residues. The CDR3 sequence: CASSLGLYNEQFF. Written as DNA, the CDR3 is TGCGCCAGCAGCCTAGGACTCTACAATGAGCAGTTCTTC.

The J gene is TRBJ2-7, the V gene TRBV2; 7 nucleotides match TRBD1. The germline CDR1 and CDR2 sequences are SNHLY and FYNNEI. V shed 5 bases, J shed 4 bases, and the junction held 8 bases outside the gene matches. The CDR3 has 14 amino acids. For the CDR3, the DNA is TGTGCCAGCAGTCAAGGACAGGCGACGTACGAGCAGTACTTC. Amino acids: CASSQGQATYEQYF.

The chain combines TRBV15 with TRBJ1-5; no reliable D call. Germline CDR1 reads LNHNV; CDR2 reads YYDKDF (reference sequence). CDR3 length equals 12 residues. V was trimmed by 9 bases and J by 8 bases, leaving 14 bases between them. As DNA, the CDR3 is TGTGCCACGAGCGAGGAGATGGAGCCCCAGCATTTT. This gives the protein CATSEEMEPQHF.

This chain joins TRBV2 and TRBJ2-4; D not certain. Per the germline V gene, CDR1 is SNHLY and CDR2 is FYNNEI. This CDR3 has 12 amino acids. Trimming removed 4 bases from V and 5 bases from J, with 6 bases in between. The CDR3 DNA sequence: TGTGCCAGCAGTGTGGTAGAAAACATTCAGTACTTC. The encoded protein is CASSVVENIQYF.

In the case of this clone: Distinct nucleotide sequences in the sample also encode this CDR3. The rearrangement links TRBV18 to TRBJ1-6; 12 nucleotides agree with TRBD1. The CDR3 runs 14 residues. V gave up 7 bases and J gave up 9 bases; unmatched junction bases: 4. Germline values: CDR1 KGHSH, CDR2 LQKENI. CDR3 DNA sequence: TGTGCCAGCTGCCGGGACAGGGGGCCTTCACCCCTCCACTTT. Encoded protein: CASCRDRGPSPLHF.